This TCR beta chain came from a study of blood T cell repertoires in COVID-19. This table comes from immunoSEQ multiplex PCR, and its TCRdb copy is limited to in-frame clones, with some not included. The sample carries roughly 260,000 clones, about nine tenths recorded once. Specimen: peripheral blood. The TCR was taken from a person aged 18-29 years with COVID-19, enrolled during active disease.

The DNA for the CDR3 is TGCGCCAGCAGTGTCGGCGGGAGTGGAGGGAATGAGCAGTTCTTC. Translated, it gives CASSVGGSGGNEQFF. This rearrangement joins TRBV10-1 to TRBJ2-1; TRBD2 aligns across 7 bases. The CDR3 contains 15 residues. Per germline, CDR1 WNHNN and CDR2 SYGVQD (reference sequence). The trim removed 4 bases at V and 7 bases at J, leaving 10 bases unmatched.